Only a few counts were recorded for the clone carrying this T cell receptor beta chain. Trimming cost V 0 bases and J 6 bases, with 8 bases left between them. This CDR3 is 13 amino acids long. Germline CDR1 reads SGHVS; CDR2 reads FQNEAQ. One entry per CDR3 protein, called by TCRdb with MiXCR from the RT-PCR reads. This sample has about 700,000 distinct CDR3 sequences; 12% to 15% occur once, and the top ten carry 3.6%. The gene calls are TRBV7-8 and TRBJ1-2; no definite D call. The sequence was obtained from a female donor in good health, serving as a healthy control. Input material: memory CD4+ T cells from blood. CDR3 bases: TGTGCCAGCAGCTTAGCGCTGGTGGATGGCTACACCTTC. Protein product: CASSLALVDGYTF.